This T cell receptor beta chain originates from a study of immune cell composition in non-small cell lung cancer. Assay used: immunoSEQ multiplex PCR; TCRdb lists only in-frame clones, some missing. The repertoire holds roughly 4,900 clones, with roughly 80% as singletons. The study's findings and limits: Shared sequences between tumour-reactive and dominant in vivo clones were not proven. In adenocarcinoma, maximal tumour-associated clone frequency tracked TIL tumour reactivity.

Genomic DNA came from frozen unsorted single-cell suspensions. Details on this clone: As yet, its antigen is unknown.

This TCR came from a human donor with non-small cell lung cancer. The sequenced sample consisted of lung tumor tissue.

The CDR3 DNA sequence: TGTGCCAGCACCAATTCATCCTACGAGCAGTACTTC. As protein: CASTNSSYEQYF. The rearrangement joins TRBV6-9 to TRBJ2-7; D uncertain. Trimming removed 7 bases at V and 1 base at J, with 8 bases between. The CDR3 is 12 amino acids. From germline, CDR1 is MNHGY and CDR2 SVAAGI.